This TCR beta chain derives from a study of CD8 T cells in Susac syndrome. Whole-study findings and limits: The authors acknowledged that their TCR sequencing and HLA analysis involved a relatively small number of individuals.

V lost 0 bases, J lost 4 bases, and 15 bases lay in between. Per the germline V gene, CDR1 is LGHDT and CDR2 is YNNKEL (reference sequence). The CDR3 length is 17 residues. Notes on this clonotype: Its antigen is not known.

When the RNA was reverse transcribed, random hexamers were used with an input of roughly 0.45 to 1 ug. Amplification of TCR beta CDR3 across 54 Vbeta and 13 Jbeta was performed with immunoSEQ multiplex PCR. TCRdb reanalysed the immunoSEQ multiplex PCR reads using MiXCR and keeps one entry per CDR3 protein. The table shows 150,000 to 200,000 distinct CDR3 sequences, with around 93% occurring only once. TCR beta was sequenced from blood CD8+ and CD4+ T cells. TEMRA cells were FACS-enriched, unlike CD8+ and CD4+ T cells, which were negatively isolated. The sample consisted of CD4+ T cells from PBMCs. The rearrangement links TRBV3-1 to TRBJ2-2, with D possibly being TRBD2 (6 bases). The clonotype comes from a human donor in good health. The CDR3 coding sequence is TGTGCCAGCAGCCAAGATCACGGGAGTGTGAGCACCGGGGAGCTGTTTTTT. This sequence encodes CASSQDHGSVSTGELFF.